Detailed here is one TCR beta chain. PCR was performed a second time for about 7 to 12 cycles using a sample-barcoded 5' primer and a J-beta primer mix. TCRdb fed the 5' RACE reads into MiXCR, producing one record per CDR3 protein. The table lists 650,000 or so distinct CDR3 sequences, about 51% of them singletons. This sample stems from a study of blood T cells in healthy people across ages. Each donor was a healthy Caucasian individual from Russia, aged roughly 6 to 90. The receptor was isolated from a woman older than 75 in good health. Sequenced sample: blood.

In DNA form, the CDR3 reads TGCGCCAGCAGCTTGGGACAGGGTGGGTCTGACGAGCAGTACTTC. As protein: CASSLGQGGSDEQYF. The rearrangement links TRBV5-1 to TRBJ2-7, with 7 positions matching TRBD1. With V trimmed by 0 bases and J by 5 bases, 8 bases remained unmatched. The CDR3 has 15 amino acids. Germline loops: CDR1 SGHRS, CDR2 YFSETQ.